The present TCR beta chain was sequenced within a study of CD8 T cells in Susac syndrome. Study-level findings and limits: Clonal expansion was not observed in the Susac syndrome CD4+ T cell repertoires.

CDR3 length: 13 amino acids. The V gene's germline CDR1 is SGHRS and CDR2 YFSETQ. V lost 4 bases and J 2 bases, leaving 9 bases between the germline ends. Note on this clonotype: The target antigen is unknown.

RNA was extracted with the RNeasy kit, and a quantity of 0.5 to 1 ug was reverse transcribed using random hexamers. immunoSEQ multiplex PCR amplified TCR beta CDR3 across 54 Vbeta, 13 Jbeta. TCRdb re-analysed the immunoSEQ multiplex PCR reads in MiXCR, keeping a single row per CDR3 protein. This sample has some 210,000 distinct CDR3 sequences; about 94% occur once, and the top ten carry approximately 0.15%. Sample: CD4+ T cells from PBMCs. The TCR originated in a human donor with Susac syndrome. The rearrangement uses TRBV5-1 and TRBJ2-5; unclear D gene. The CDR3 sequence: CASSPYSQETQYF. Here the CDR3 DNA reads TGCGCCAGCAGCCCGTACAGTCAAGAGACCCAGTACTTC.